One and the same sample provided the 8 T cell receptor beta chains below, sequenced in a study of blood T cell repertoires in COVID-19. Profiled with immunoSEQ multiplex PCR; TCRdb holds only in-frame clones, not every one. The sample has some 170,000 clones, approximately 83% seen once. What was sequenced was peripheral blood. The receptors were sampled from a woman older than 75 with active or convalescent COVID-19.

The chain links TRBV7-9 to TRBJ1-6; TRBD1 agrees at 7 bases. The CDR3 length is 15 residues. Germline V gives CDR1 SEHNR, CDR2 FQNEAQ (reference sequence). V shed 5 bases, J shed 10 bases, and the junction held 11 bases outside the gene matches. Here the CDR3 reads CASSPRGTARSPLHF. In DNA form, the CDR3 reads TGTGCCAGCAGCCCGAGGGGGACAGCCAGGTCACCCCTCCACTTT.

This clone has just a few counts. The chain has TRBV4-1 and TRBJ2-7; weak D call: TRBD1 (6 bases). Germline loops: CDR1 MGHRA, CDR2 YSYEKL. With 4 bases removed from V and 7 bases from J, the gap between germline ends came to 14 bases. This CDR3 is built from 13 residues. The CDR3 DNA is TGCGCCAGCAGCCCGACAGAGGGGGAAGAGCAGTACTTC. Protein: CASSPTEGEEQYF.

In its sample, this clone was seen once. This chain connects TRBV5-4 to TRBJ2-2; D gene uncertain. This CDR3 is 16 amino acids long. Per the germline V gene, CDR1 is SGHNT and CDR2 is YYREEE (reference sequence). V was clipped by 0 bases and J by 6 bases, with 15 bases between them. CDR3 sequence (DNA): TGTGCCAGCAGCTTGGGACACCTCGAGAGAGCCGGGGAGCTGTTTTTT. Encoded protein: CASSLGHLERAGELFF.

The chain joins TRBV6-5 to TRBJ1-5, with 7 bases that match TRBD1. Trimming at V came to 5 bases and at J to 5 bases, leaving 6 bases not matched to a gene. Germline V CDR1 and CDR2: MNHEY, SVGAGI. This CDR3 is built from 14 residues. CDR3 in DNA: TGTGCCAGCAGTCGGGGACAGTCCCATCAGCCCCAGCATTTT. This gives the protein CASSRGQSHQPQHF.

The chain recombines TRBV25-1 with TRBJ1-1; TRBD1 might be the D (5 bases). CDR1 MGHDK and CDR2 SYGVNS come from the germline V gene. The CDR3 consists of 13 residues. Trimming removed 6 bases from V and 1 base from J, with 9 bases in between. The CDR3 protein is CASRLDRNTEAFF. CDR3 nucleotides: TGTGCCAGCAGACTTGACAGGAACACTGAAGCTTTCTTT. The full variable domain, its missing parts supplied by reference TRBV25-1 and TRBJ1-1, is EADIYQTPRYLVIGTGKKITLECSQTMGHDKMYWYQQDPGMELHLIHYSYGVNSTEKGDLSSESTVSRIRTEHFPLTLESARPSHTSQYLCASRLDRNTEAFFGQGTRLTVV.

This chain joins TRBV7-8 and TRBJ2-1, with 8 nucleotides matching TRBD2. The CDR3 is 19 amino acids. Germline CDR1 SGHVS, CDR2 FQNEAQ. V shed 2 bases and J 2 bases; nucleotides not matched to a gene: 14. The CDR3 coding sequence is TGTGCCAGCAGCTTAACGGCGGGGGGCGTCATTGGGCCCTACAATGAGCAGTTCTTC. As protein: CASSLTAGGVIGPYNEQFF. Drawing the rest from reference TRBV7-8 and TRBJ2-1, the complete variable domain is GAGVSQSPRYKVAKRGQDVALRCDPISGHVSLFWYQQALGQGPEFLTYFQNEAQLDKSGLPSDRFFAERPEGSVSTLKIQRTQQEDSAVYLCASSLTAGGVIGPYNEQFFGPGTRLTVL.

The DNA of the CDR3 is TGCGCCAGCAGCCAAGAAGACAGCTCTTCCTATGGCTACACCTTC. Its translation: CASSQEDSSSYGYTF. The V and J genes are TRBV4-1 and TRBJ1-2; D possibly corresponds to TRBD1 (5 bases). CDR1 is MGHRA and CDR2 is YSYEKL in the germline V gene. The CDR3 totals 15 residues. The ends were cut back, 0 bases at V and 4 bases at J, with 12 bases in the middle.

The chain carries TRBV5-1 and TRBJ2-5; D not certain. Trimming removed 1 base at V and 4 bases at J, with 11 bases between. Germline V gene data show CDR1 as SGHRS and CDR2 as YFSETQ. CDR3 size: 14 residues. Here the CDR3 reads CASSLYPVPETQYF. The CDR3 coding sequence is TGCGCCAGCAGCTTGTACCCGGTCCCAGAGACCCAGTACTTC.